Listed below are T cell receptor beta chains from one sample, sequenced in a study of post-analysis software for immune sequencing data. MiXCR, run by TCRdb on the PCR reads, gives a single entry per CDR3 protein. The sample shows 800,000 to 950,000 distinct CDR3 sequences, approximately 53% of them seen only once. The sequenced material came from blood. Receptors were obtained from a girl aged 5-17 years with multiple sclerosis. The conserved cysteine and the conserved F or W are not part of the CDR3 here. Expanded clones get a size class; other rows say once, few or many, or leave the size out.

clone_size,j_call,v_call,cdr3_aa
-,TRBJ2-3,TRBV20-1,SATRLAGGPDTQY
few,TRBJ2-5,TRBV29-1,SGSYVLQETQY
-,TRBJ1-2,TRBV10-3,AISGGQSYGYT
-,TRBJ2-1,TRBV5-1,ASSSGLAGVYNEQF
few,TRBJ2-5,TRBV29-1,SVGHETQY
-,TRBJ2-1,TRBV2,ASSDIAGGPYEQF
few,TRBJ2-7,TRBV20-1,SATGSTYEQY
few,TRBJ2-1,TRBV5-1,ASSLGLAGIAYNEQF
few,TRBJ1-2,TRBV10-3,AITQGQGRYGYT
-,TRBJ2-1,TRBV2,ASSGLPDEQF